The rows below give T cell receptor beta chains drawn from one sample of a study of blood T cell repertoires in COVID-19. Sequencing was performed with immunoSEQ multiplex PCR; in TCRdb, only in-frame clones are kept and a portion is missing. The profile shows 350,000 to 400,000 clones, roughly nine tenths of them singletons. The sequenced material came from PBMCs or T cells enriched from blood (not recorded which). These receptors were obtained from a woman in her thirties who had recovered from COVID-19. Both conserved end residues are part of each CDR3. Size is omitted from some rows. Given values are once, few, many or a class for expanded clones.

TRBJ2-3,TRBV28,NA,CASRRLADTDTQYF
TRBJ1-4,TRBV13,NA,CASSPYRGGNEKLFF
TRBJ1-2,TRBV10-3,NA,CAIKQGEDYGYTF
TRBJ2-2,TRBV7-3,NA,CASSPGTGGVTGELFF
TRBJ2-7,TRBV9,NA,CASAQPGNRQYF
TRBJ2-7,TRBV30,once,CAWAPGQTPREQYF
TRBJ2-7,TRBV29-1,NA,CSVETGQGAGEQYF
TRBJ1-1,TRBV6-4,few,CASSSEGGTEAFF
TRBJ2-1,TRBV9,once,CASSVVPGGAPNEQFF
TRBJ2-1,TRBV18,NA,CASSQLVNSYNEQFF
TRBJ2-2,TRBV7-2,NA,CASSLALAGDTGELFF
TRBJ2-4,TRBV19,once,CASSFSTGAKNIQYF
TRBJ1-3,TRBV5-1,NA,CASSLGPDRSSGNTIYF
TRBJ2-5,TRBV5-1,NA,CASSLGTSGGAGETQYF
TRBJ1-2,TRBV19,once,CASSTPEIRRGYGYTF
TRBJ1-2,TRBV12-5,NA,CASGLVPRGLLANYGYTF
TRBJ1-5,TRBV18,NA,CASSETTGLDSSNQPQHF
TRBJ2-1,TRBV4-2,NA,CASSQGITGEQFF
TRBJ2-1,TRBV24-1,many,CATSEVGLAEYNEQFF
TRBJ2-7,TRBV19,NA,CASSMVRDVLREQYF
TRBJ2-2,TRBV7-8,once,CASSRGLAGLNTGELFF
TRBJ2-1,TRBV2,NA,CASGQASGMRNEQFF
TRBJ2-7,TRBV6-1,NA,CASSESLFAGTTYEQYF
TRBJ2-7,TRBV2,NA,CASDPGTGAYEQYF